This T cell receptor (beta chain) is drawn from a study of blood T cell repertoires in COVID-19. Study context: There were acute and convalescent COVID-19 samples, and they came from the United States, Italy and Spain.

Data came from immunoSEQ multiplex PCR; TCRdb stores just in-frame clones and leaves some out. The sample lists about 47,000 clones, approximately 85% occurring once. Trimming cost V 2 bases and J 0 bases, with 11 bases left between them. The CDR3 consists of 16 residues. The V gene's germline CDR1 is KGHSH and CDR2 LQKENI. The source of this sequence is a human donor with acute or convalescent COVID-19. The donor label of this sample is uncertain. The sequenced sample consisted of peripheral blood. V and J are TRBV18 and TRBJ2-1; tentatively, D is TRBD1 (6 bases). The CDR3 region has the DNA TGTGCCAGCTCACCAGGGGGCCTGAGCTCCTACAATGAGCAGTTCTTC. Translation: CASSPGGLSSYNEQFF.